A single sample is the source of the 26 T cell receptor beta chains below, sequenced in a study of T cell responses to AZD1222 COVID-19 vaccine. TCRdb's table, derived via immunoSEQ multiplex PCR, lists solely in-frame clones and lacks some. Of 150,000 to 200,000 clones detected, approximately 93% appear once; the ten largest clones hold about 1%. This material consisted of peripheral blood, taken 28 days after the second AZD1222 dose. These receptors all come from an adult who received the AZD1222 COVID-19 vaccine.

This rearrangement joins TRBV18 to TRBJ1-5, with 10 bases that match TRBD1. Per the germline V gene, CDR1 is KGHSH and CDR2 is LQKENI. The CDR3 contains 17 residues. Germline trimming cut 6 bases from V and 0 bases from J; bases unmatched to any gene: 8. The CDR3 sequence: CASSPATGGSSNQPQHF. The CDR3 nucleotides are TGTGCCAGCTCTCCGGCGACAGGGGGCTCTAGCAATCAGCCCCAGCATTTT.

The chain has TRBV23-1 and TRBJ1-1, with D unclear. TRBV23-1 is labeled an ORF, and its function is uncertain. The CDR3 covers 15 residues. V was trimmed by 4 bases and J by 1 base, leaving 13 bases between them. CDR3 sequence: CASSPTPPGNTEAFF. For the CDR3, the DNA is TGCGCCAGCAGTCCTACCCCCCCCGGGAACACTGAAGCTTTCTTT.

This clone came up once. This chain joins TRBV5-8 and TRBJ1-6; 9 positions agree with TRBD1. This CDR3 comprises 17 residues. V lost 4 bases, J lost 7 bases, and 12 bases stayed unmatched. The V gene's germline CDR1 is SGHTS and CDR2 YDEGEE. The CDR3 loop is CASSPGTGSSRNSPLHF. The CDR3 bases are TGTGCCAGCAGCCCGGGGACAGGGAGTTCTCGGAATTCACCCCTCCACTTT. Combining the CDR3 with reference TRBV5-8 and TRBJ1-6 gives the whole variable domain EAGVTQSPTHLIKTRGQQATLRCSPISGHTSVYWYQQALGLGLQFLLWYDEGEERNRGNFPPRFSGRQFPNYSSELNVNALELEDSALYLCASSPGTGSSRNSPLHFGNGTRLTVT.

The chain carries TRBV7-8 and TRBJ1-2, with 7 bases identical to TRBD1. CDR3 length equals 13 residues. Losses at the gene ends were 4 bases for V and 2 bases for J; bases not matched to a gene: 1. From germline, CDR1 is SGHVS and CDR2 FQNEAQ. The CDR3 DNA sequence: TGTGCCAGCAGCTGGGGACAGAACTATGGCTACACCTTC. Amino acid sequence: CASSWGQNYGYTF.

V is TRBV29-1 and J is TRBJ1-1; D call uncertain. Trimming cost V 7 bases and J 0 bases, with 12 bases left between them. The CDR3 length is 13 residues. CDR1 SQVTM and CDR2 ANQGSEA come from the germline V gene. DNA for the CDR3: TGCAGCGCCAAACAAACTTTGAACACTGAAGCTTTCTTT. Its translation is CSAKQTLNTEAFF. The entire variable domain, with the rest obtained from reference TRBV29-1 and TRBJ1-1, is as follows: SAVISQKPSRDICQRGTSLTIQCQVDSQVTMMFWYRQQPGQSLTLIATANQGSEATYESGFVIDKFPISRPNLTFSTLTVSNMSPEDSSIYLCSAKQTLNTEAFFGQGTRLTVV.

The chain is built from TRBV19 and TRBJ1-2; no reliable D call. V dropped 3 bases and J dropped 6 bases, with 11 bases sitting between them. Germline CDR1 is LNHDA and CDR2 is SQIVND (reference sequence). The CDR3 loop spans 13 amino acids. CDR3 amino acids: CASSISLGNGYTF. The CDR3 DNA is TGTGCCAGTAGTATCTCTTTAGGGAATGGCTACACCTTC.

The rearrangement uses TRBV7-9 and TRBJ2-3; D is unclear. There are 13 residues in the CDR3. Germline values: CDR1 SEHNR, CDR2 FQNEAQ (reference sequence). Trimming shortened V by 4 bases and J by 4 bases, and 9 bases separated the two germline ends. DNA for the CDR3: TGTGCCAGCAGCTGGAGAGACCCAGATACGCAGTATTTT. Amino acids: CASSWRDPDTQYF. The complete variable domain, with remaining parts taken from reference TRBV7-9 and TRBJ2-3, reads DTGVSQNPRHKITKRGQNVTFRCDPISEHNRLYWYRQTLGQGPEFLTYFQNEAQLEKSRLLSDRFSAERPKGSFSTLEIQRTEQGDSAMYLCASSWRDPDTQYFGPGTRLTVL.

The V gene is TRBV3-1 (or the pseudogene TRBV3-2), the J gene TRBJ2-4; D is perhaps TRBD1 (5 bases). Trimming cost V 4 bases and J 3 bases, with 19 bases left between them. Germline V gives CDR1 LGHDT, CDR2 YNNKEL (reference sequence). There are 17 residues in the CDR3. CDR3 protein: CASSRKRQLPLKNIQYF. As DNA, the CDR3 is TGTGCCAGCAGCCGAAAGAGACAGCTACCCCTCAAAAACATTCAGTACTTC.

This chain joins TRBV4-1 and TRBJ2-5; 9 nucleotides align to TRBD2. J lost 2 bases, V lost 3 bases, and 7 bases had no gene match. Germline assignment: CDR1 MGHRA and CDR2 YSYEKL. The CDR3 is made up of 16 amino acids. Here the CDR3 reads CASSQPSGGFQETQYF. CDR3 coding DNA: TGCGCCAGCAGCCAGCCCAGCGGGGGGTTTCAAGAGACCCAGTACTTC.

The chain recombines TRBV25-1 with TRBJ2-5; D perhaps matches TRBD2 (5 bases). Germline values: CDR1 MGHDK, CDR2 SYGVNS. V was cut by 3 bases and J by 2 bases, with 10 bases left in between. This CDR3 comprises 14 residues. The CDR3 bases are TGTGCCAGCAGTGAGGGAGTGGGGCAAGAGACCCAGTACTTC. This encodes CASSEGVGQETQYF.

V is TRBV6-5 and J is TRBJ2-1, with D possibly TRBD1 on 7 matching bases. CDR3 length: 13 amino acids. Per germline, CDR1 MNHEY and CDR2 SVGAGI. V dropped 6 bases and J dropped 5 bases, with 11 bases sitting between them. The CDR3 nucleotides read TGTGCCAGCAGCAGGGGGGAGAACAATGAGCAGTTCTTC. The encoded protein is CASSRGENNEQFF.

The V gene is TRBV15, the J gene TRBJ2-6; a weak D match, TRBD2 (5 bases). Trimming shortened V by 5 bases and J by 0 bases, and 20 bases separated the two germline ends. CDR1 and CDR2 from the germline V gene are LNHNV and YYDKDF (reference sequence). This CDR3 is built from 19 residues. The CDR3 sequence is CATSGGEGFISSGANVLTF. Written as DNA, the CDR3 is TGTGCCACCAGCGGAGGAGAGGGTTTCATATCCTCTGGGGCCAACGTCCTGACTTTC.

This chain joins TRBV7-3 and TRBJ1-6; no clear D gene. Germline lookup yields CDR1 SGHTA and CDR2 FQGTGA. Deletions cut 5 bases from V and 7 bases from J, with 15 bases between. This CDR3 has 15 residues. The CDR3 region is CASSPTDGYNSPLHF. CDR3 in DNA: TGTGCCAGCAGCCCGACGGACGGGTACAATTCACCCCTCCACTTT.

This sequence joins TRBV20-1 and TRBJ1-2, with D hard to call. V was clipped by 4 bases and J by 8 bases, with 11 bases between them. The CDR3 spans 11 residues. The germline V gene encodes CDR1 DFQATT and CDR2 SNEGSKA (reference sequence). The CDR3 sequence is CSATGRKGYTF. Written as DNA, the CDR3 is TGCAGTGCTACCGGCAGAAAAGGCTACACCTTC.

The chain recombines TRBV6-4 with TRBJ2-3; 9 nucleotides line up with TRBD2. The CDR3 runs to 13 residues. The V gene end was trimmed by 6 bases and the J gene end by 8 bases; junction bases not matched to a gene: 6. The V gene's germline CDR1 is MRHNA and CDR2 SNTAGT. Here the CDR3 reads CASSDGLASTQYF. The CDR3 nucleotides read TGTGCCAGCAGCGACGGACTAGCGAGTACGCAGTATTTT.

This chain links TRBV5-5 with TRBJ1-5; 8 bases map to TRBD1. CDR3 length equals 16 residues. Unmatched junction bases numbered 6, after V lost 4 bases and J lost 0 bases. Germline CDR1 and CDR2: SGHKS and YYEKEE (reference sequence). The chain's CDR3 is CASSTGQGNSNQPQHF. The CDR3, as DNA: TGTGCCAGCAGCACCGGACAGGGCAATAGCAATCAGCCCCAGCATTTT. The full variable domain, completed using reference TRBV5-5 and TRBJ1-5, is DAGVTQSPTHLIKTRGQQVTLRCSPISGHKSVSWYQQVLGQGPQFIFQYYEKEERGRGNFPDRFSARQFPNYSSELNVNALLLGDSALYLCASSTGQGNSNQPQHFGDGTRLSIL.

The rearrangement joins TRBV3-1 (or the pseudogene TRBV3-2) to TRBJ1-4; D uncertain. With 1 base removed from V and 4 bases from J, the gap between germline ends came to 4 bases. CDR1 is LGHDT and CDR2 is YNNKEL in the germline V gene (reference sequence). CDR3 length: 13 residues. The DNA for the CDR3 is TGTGCCAGCAGCCAAGTTGGTAATGAAAAACTGTTTTTT. As protein: CASSQVGNEKLFF.

The V call is TRBV4-2, the J call TRBJ1-2; D is uncertain. Deletions cut 1 base from V and 7 bases from J, with 16 bases between. CDR1 and CDR2 from the germline V gene are LGHNA and YNFKEQ. This CDR3 is 15 amino acids long. The CDR3 sequence: CASSQAATRASGYTF. In DNA, the CDR3 is TGTGCCAGCAGCCAAGCTGCAACGAGGGCCAGTGGCTACACCTTC.

The chain employs TRBV6-1 and TRBJ1-2, with D hard to call. From germline, CDR1 is MNHNS and CDR2 SASEGT. This CDR3 spans 15 amino acids. V lost 2 bases and J lost 4, with 14 bases in between. Written as DNA, the CDR3 is TGTGCCAGCAGTGAATGGCACAGTCGAGTCTATGGCTACACCTTC. This codes for CASSEWHSRVYGYTF.

Details on this clone: The junction does not match germline at one end; this may be a read error. As DNA, the CDR3 is TGTGCCAGCAAGGCCGGGAGCTTC. This translates into CASKAGSF. The rearrangement joins TRBV27 to TRBJ2-4; possibly TRBD2 for D (6 bases). The CDR3 is made up of 8 amino acids. The germline V gene has CDR1 MNHEY and CDR2 SMNVEV (reference sequence).

V gene TRBV6-2 or TRBV6-3 combines with J gene TRBJ2-3; no definite D call. Trimming left V 0 bases short and J 2 bases short, with 9 bases between. CDR3 size: 15 residues. CDR1 and CDR2 from the germline V gene are MNHEY and SVGEGT. The CDR3 reads CASSYSPQATDTQYF. DNA of the CDR3: TGTGCCAGCAGTTACTCTCCCCAGGCCACAGATACGCAGTATTTT.

The genes are TRBV11-2 and TRBJ1-1, with no clear D. CDR1 and CDR2 (germline): SGHAT, FQNNGV. V was clipped by 3 bases and J by 1 base, with 12 bases between them. The CDR3 has 15 residues. The CDR3 DNA sequence: TGTGCCAGCAGCTTTAATGAACATCCGAACACTGAAGCTTTCTTT. It is translated as CASSFNEHPNTEAFF.

The CDR3, as DNA: TGTGCCAGCAGCGCGCAGGGGCAAAGCAATCAGCCCCAGCATTTT. The encoded protein is CASSAQGQSNQPQHF. The V and J genes are TRBV9 and TRBJ1-5, with D possibly TRBD1 on 6 matching bases. The V gene lost 3 bases and the J gene lost 1 base, with 11 bases spanning the gap. CDR1 is SGDLS and CDR2 is YYNGEE in the germline V gene. The CDR3 runs 15 residues.

The V call is TRBV7-2, the J call TRBJ1-4; D remains unclear. The CDR3 spans 13 residues. Looked up from germline, CDR1 is SGHTA and CDR2 is FQGNSA. The V end was cut by 7 bases, the J end by 4 bases, with 10 bases between. CDR3 in amino acids: CASKGRSNEKLFF. For the CDR3, the DNA is TGTGCCAGCAAAGGAAGGAGTAATGAAAAACTGTTTTTT.

The chain joins TRBV28 to TRBJ1-2; D remains ambiguous. The ends were cut back, 6 bases at V and 1 base at J, with 18 bases in the middle. CDR1 is MDHEN, CDR2 SYDVKM, per germline. This CDR3 is built from 16 residues. The CDR3: CASSSFTDLFNYGYTF. Here the CDR3 DNA reads TGTGCCAGCAGCTCCTTTACAGACCTCTTTAACTATGGCTACACCTTC.

This clone was observed once. The rearrangement joins TRBV6-2 or TRBV6-3 to TRBJ2-2; weak D call: TRBD2 (6 bases). Germline CDR1 MNHEY, CDR2 SVGEGT. The CDR3 length is 14 residues. Between the trimmed V and J ends, which lost 7 bases and 6 bases, there was a span of 15 bases. The CDR3 sequence is CASIPEASAGELFF. For the CDR3, the DNA is TGTGCCAGCATCCCGGAGGCTAGCGCCGGGGAGCTGTTTTTT.